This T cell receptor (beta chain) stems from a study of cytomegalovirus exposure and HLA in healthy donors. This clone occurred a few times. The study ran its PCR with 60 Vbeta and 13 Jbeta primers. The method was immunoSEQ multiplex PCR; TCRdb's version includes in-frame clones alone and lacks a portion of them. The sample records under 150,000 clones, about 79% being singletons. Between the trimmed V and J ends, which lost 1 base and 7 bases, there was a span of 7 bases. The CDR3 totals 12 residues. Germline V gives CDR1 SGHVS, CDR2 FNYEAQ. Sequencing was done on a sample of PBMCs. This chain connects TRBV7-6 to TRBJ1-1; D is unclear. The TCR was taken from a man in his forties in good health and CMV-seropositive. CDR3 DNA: TGTGCCAGCAGCTTAGAGGAGGGTGAAGCTTTCTTT. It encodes CASSLEEGEAFF.